This is a list of T cell receptor beta chains from one sample in a study of blood T cells in healthy people across ages. TCRdb re-derived calls from the 5' RACE reads in MiXCR, one entry per CDR3 protein. The data contain roughly 1,500,000 distinct CDR3 sequences, roughly 40% of them singletons. The material sequenced was blood. Receptor source: a woman aged 18-29 years in good health. The CDR3 runs from the conserved cysteine through the conserved F or W. The D gene is left open where the match is weak. Expanded clones are given a class, and other clones once, few, many or no size at all.

TRBJ1-2 few TRBV12-3/TRBV12-4 . TGTGCCAGCAGTGTCGATTGGGGGGATAGCTATGGCTACACCTTC CASSVDWGDSYGYTF
TRBJ2-7 once TRBV12-3/TRBV12-4 TRBD1 TGTGCCAGCAATAACCTCGGACAGGGGGCTTACGAGCAGTACTTC CASNNLGQGAYEQYF
TRBJ2-4 . TRBV20-1 TRBD1 TGCGGTGCTAGAGATGGGGACAGGGCAGTTGGAGACATTCAGTACTTC CGARDGDRAVGDIQYF
TRBJ2-7 . TRBV12-3/TRBV12-4 TRBD1 TGTGCCAGCAGTTTACGGGACAGCAGCTCCTACGAGCAGTACTTC CASSLRDSSSYEQYF
TRBJ2-7 many TRBV11-2 . TGTGCCAGCAGCTTAAGTTATGGAGCCGGCTATTCCTACGAGCAGTACTTC CASSLSYGAGYSYEQYF
TRBJ2-3 many TRBV10-2 . TGCGCCAGCAGTGAGTCGCCTGACTTAGATACGCAGTATTTT CASSESPDLDTQYF
TRBJ2-5 . TRBV7-9 . TGTGCCAGCAGCTTCGTGCGGCCCCACGGGTGGGCCGGGGAGACCCAGTACTTC CASSFVRPHGWAGETQYF
TRBJ2-6 . TRBV6-4 TRBD2 TGTGCCAGCAGCAAACGACTAGCGGGAGTTGGGGCCAACGTCCTGACTTTC CASSKRLAGVGANVLTF
TRBJ2-7 . TRBV29-1 . TGCAGCGTTGAGGCCGAGAGTTTGACCTACGAGCAGTACTTC CSVEAESLTYEQYF
TRBJ1-6 . TRBV20-1 . TGCAGTGCTAGAGATGATTCTTTCGCCAGGGGAAATTCACCCCTCCACTTT CSARDDSFARGNSPLHF
TRBJ1-5 . TRBV27 . TGTGCCACCTCAAGGGGGGGAAGTCAGCCCCAGCATTTT CATSRGGSQPQHF
TRBJ2-1 . TRBV20-1 . TGCAGTGCTAGAGTAGGAGGGGGAGAAGGATACAATGAGCAGTTCTTC CSARVGGGEGYNEQFF
TRBJ2-5 . TRBV29-1 . TGCAGCGGCCGACAGAAGACCTGGGGGGTACGAGAGACCCAGTACTTC CSGRQKTWGVRETQYF
TRBJ2-1 . TRBV9 . TGTGCCAGCAGCGTTGCAACGGGGGTTGGCTACAATGAGCAGTTCTTC CASSVATGVGYNEQFF
TRBJ1-2 . TRBV29-1 TRBD1 TGCAGCGTGCAAAAGGCTCGGGACAGAACCTCTAACTATGGCTACACCTTC CSVQKARDRTSNYGYTF
TRBJ2-5 few TRBV7-9 . TGTGCCAGCAGCTTAGGTTCGGCTAGAGGCGAGACCCAGTACTTC CASSLGSARGETQYF
TRBJ1-5 . TRBV10-1 . TGCGCCAGCAGTGAGGGCAGGGGAGGCAATCAGCCCCAGCATTTT CASSEGRGGNQPQHF
TRBJ1-5 many TRBV28 . TGTGCCAGCAGTTTTCCCTTGGGGGGGGATCAGCCCCAGCATTTT CASSFPLGGDQPQHF
TRBJ2-7 few TRBV4-1 TRBD2 TGCGCCAGCAGCCAGCCTGGGGGGGATCTCTACGAGCAGTACTTC CASSQPGGDLYEQYF
TRBJ1-1 . TRBV10-3 TRBD1 TGTGCCATATGGGACAGGGGGAGGACTGAAGCTTTCTTT CAIWDRGRTEAFF
TRBJ1-5 . TRBV20-1 . TGCAGTGCTAGAGATATCGGCAATCAGCCCCAGCATTTT CSARDIGNQPQHF
TRBJ2-5 . TRBV7-6 . TGTGCCAGCAGCTTGCAGAGAGGGAAAGAGACCCAGTACTTC CASSLQRGKETQYF
TRBJ2-7 few TRBV7-2 . TGTGCCAGCAGCCACCGGGACACAGGACGAGCCTACGAGCAGTACTTC CASSHRDTGRAYEQYF
TRBJ2-4 . TRBV12-3/TRBV12-4 . TGTGCCAGCAGTTCCATCTTCGGGGATGGAGCCAAAAACATTCAGTACTTC CASSSIFGDGAKNIQYF
TRBJ2-7 . TRBV20-1 TRBD1 TGCAGTACTAGAGCGGGGACAGGGAGATCGGGGGAGCAGTACTTC CSTRAGTGRSGEQYF
TRBJ2-7 few TRBV10-1 . TGCGCCAGCAGTGAGTCGATGGGAGGCGGGCAGTACTTC CASSESMGGGQYF
TRBJ2-7 . TRBV20-1 . TGCAGTGCTCGAAGTCGACAGGCGGTCTACGAGCAGTACTTC CSARSRQAVYEQYF
TRBJ1-2 . TRBV7-6 . TGTGCCAGCAGCTTATCTTCAGGGTTAGACTACACCTTC CASSLSSGLDYTF
TRBJ2-1 . TRBV28 TRBD2 TGTGCCAGCAAGGAACTAGCGGGGGGCCACAATGAGCAGTTCTTC CASKELAGGHNEQFF
TRBJ1-2 . TRBV4-1 TRBD1 TGCGCCAGCAGACCGGGACAGGGGGAGGGCTATGGCTACACCTTC CASRPGQGEGYGYTF
TRBJ2-7 . TRBV7-2 . TGTGCCAGCAGCTTAGGGGGGGCCTGGGAGACCCGGTACTTC CASSLGGAWETRYF
TRBJ2-7 few TRBV6-5 . TGTGCCAGCAGTTACAAGGGGGGCTCCTACGAGCAGTACTTC CASSYKGGSYEQYF
TRBJ2-4 few TRBV7-2 TRBD2 TGTGCCAGCAGCCCTATGGGGACTAGCGGGGATATCGGAACCCAGTACTTC CASSPMGTSGDIGTQYF
TRBJ2-2 . TRBV28 TRBD2 TGTGCCAACAGTCTAGCGGGAGGGCCCCGGGAGCTGTTTTTT CANSLAGGPRELFF
TRBJ1-5 . TRBV6-1 TRBD1 TGTGCCAGCAGTAAAGGGGGACAGGTCTCAAGAGGGAGCAATCAGCCCCAGCATTTT CASSKGGQVSRGSNQPQHF
TRBJ2-4 . TRBV5-1 . TGCGCCAGCAGCGGAGGGGGACTAAGTCACATTCAGTACTTC CASSGGGLSHIQYF
TRBJ2-3 few TRBV7-2 TRBD2 TGTGCCAGCAGCAAAAGGACTAGCGGGAGCACAGATACGCAGTATTTT CASSKRTSGSTDTQYF
TRBJ2-4 many TRBV28 . TGTGCCAGCAGTTGGCCTACCGGGCGAGGCAAAAACATTCAGTACTTC CASSWPTGRGKNIQYF
TRBJ2-1 . TRBV7-2 . TGTGCCAGCAGCCCGGGACTCCGCCCCAATAAGCAGTTCTTC CASSPGLRPNKQFF
TRBJ2-7 . TRBV7-7 . TGTGCCAGCAGCTTAGGCCACGGCCACAATGAGCAGTACTTC CASSLGHGHNEQYF
TRBJ2-3 few TRBV2 TRBD1 TGTGCCAGCAGTGAGGACAGGATCGAGACGCAGTATTTT CASSEDRIETQYF
TRBJ2-3 . TRBV18 TRBD2 TGTGCCAGCTCACCAGCGGGGGGGCCGGGAGATACGCAGTATTTT CASSPAGGPGDTQYF
TRBJ2-7 . TRBV5-1 . TGCGCCAGCAGCCTAGGGGGTGAAAACAATGAGCAGTACTTC CASSLGGENNEQYF
TRBJ1-1 . TRBV5-1 TRBD1 TGCGCCAGCAGCCGGAGGGACAGCAGTGAAGCTTTCTTT CASSRRDSSEAFF
TRBJ1-5 . TRBV18 TRBD1 TGTGCCAGCTCAACGGGACAGGGAGAAGGACAGCCCCAGCATTTT CASSTGQGEGQPQHF
TRBJ2-5 . TRBV5-4 . TGTGCCAGCAGCGAGGACGGGACCCAGTACTTC CASSEDGTQYF
TRBJ2-7 few TRBV7-9 TRBD1 TGTGCCAGCAGCCATCTAAACCTGAAGCAGGGGGTTCGCTCCTACGAGCAGTACTTC CASSHLNLKQGVRSYEQYF
TRBJ1-1 . TRBV28 . TGTGCCAGCAGTTATTATATCGCGGCTCCGAACACTGAAGCTTTCTTT CASSYYIAAPNTEAFF
TRBJ2-7 . TRBV9 . TGTGCCAGCAGCAGCGATCCGGGACAACACGCCTACGAGCAGTACTTC CASSSDPGQHAYEQYF
TRBJ2-3 . TRBV7-3 . TGTGCCAGCAGCGATAAAGGTCGGGGGAGCACAGATACGCAGTATTTT CASSDKGRGSTDTQYF
TRBJ2-7 few TRBV5-1 TRBD1 TGCGCCAGCAGCTTGGGGGACAGCCTATCCTACGAGCAGTACTTC CASSLGDSLSYEQYF
TRBJ2-7 . TRBV7-9 . TGTGCCAGCAGCTTGCCGGGTATTATTGGGTCCGAGCAGTACTTC CASSLPGIIGSEQYF
TRBJ1-6 . TRBV7-3 TRBD1 TGTGCCAGCAGCTTCCGGGACAGGGATTCACCCCTCCACTTT CASSFRDRDSPLHF
TRBJ2-1 few TRBV11-2 . TGTGCCAGCAGCATCGCCGGGGTATACAATGAGCAGTTCTTC CASSIAGVYNEQFF
TRBJ1-2 . TRBV19 . TGTGCCAGTAGTATGACAGGACTTTTGGGCAGTGGCTACACCTTC CASSMTGLLGSGYTF
TRBJ2-4 few TRBV5-1 . TGCGCCAGCAGCTTGGCCTCAGCCAAAAACATTCAGTACTTC CASSLASAKNIQYF